The 25 T cell receptor beta chains below come from one sample, sequenced in a study of cytomegalovirus exposure and HLA in healthy donors. Produced via immunoSEQ multiplex PCR; TCRdb's table is partial and in-frame only. This table has approximately 200,000 clones, 88% appearing once. The sample taken for sequencing was PBMCs. These TCRs come from a young woman in good health and CMV-seronegative.

J is TRBJ2-6 and V is TRBV13; TRBD1 matches at 7 bases. Losses at the gene ends were 1 base for V and 3 bases for J; bases not matched to a gene: 6. In germline, CDR1 is PRHDT, CDR2 FYEKMQ (reference sequence). The CDR3 contains 17 residues. CDR3 sequence reads: CASSLEGGAFGANVLTF. The CDR3 region has the DNA TGTGCCAGCAGCTTAGAAGGGGGCGCTTTTGGGGCCAACGTCCTGACTTTC.

The chain carries TRBV18 and TRBJ2-5; the D gene is possibly TRBD1 (6 bases). Looked up from germline, CDR1 is KGHSH and CDR2 is LQKENI. The CDR3 has 14 residues. The V end was cut by 0 bases, the J end by 5 bases, with 10 bases between. The CDR3: CASSPPWGRETQYF. DNA for the CDR3: TGTGCCAGCTCACCACCGTGGGGGCGGGAGACCCAGTACTTC.

V is TRBV29-1 and J is TRBJ2-5; maybe TRBD2 (7 bases). The CDR3 runs to 13 residues. CDR1 and CDR2 from the germline V gene are SQVTM and ANQGSEA. Trimming left V 6 bases short and J 5 bases short, with 16 bases between. Here the CDR3 DNA reads TGCAGCGTCGGGGGGCAGGGTCCGGAGACCCAGTACTTC. This codes for CSVGGQGPETQYF.

The chain links TRBV28 to TRBJ2-3; 10 bases fit TRBD1. With 3 bases clipped from V and 6 bases from J, the junction kept 6 bases outside the gene matches. There are 15 residues in the CDR3. CDR1 and CDR2 from the germline V gene are MDHEN and SYDVKM. This chain's CDR3 is CASSLGGQGSDTQYF. The CDR3 nucleotides are TGTGCCAGCAGTTTGGGGGGACAGGGGAGCGATACGCAGTATTTT. Combining the CDR3 with reference TRBV28 and TRBJ2-3 gives the whole variable domain DVKVTQSSRYLVKRTGEKVFLECVQDMDHENMFWYRQDPGLGLRLIYFSYDVKMKEKGDIPEGYSVSREKKERFSLILESASTNQTSMYLCASSLGGQGSDTQYFGPGTRLTVL.

The CDR3 DNA follows: TGTGCCAGCTCACCCCGACAGGGTAATGAAAAACTGTTTTTT. Its translation: CASSPRQGNEKLFF. This chain links TRBV18 with TRBJ1-4, with 7 positions matching TRBD1. V was clipped by 3 bases and J by 4 bases; unmatched bases: 2. The germline V gene encodes CDR1 KGHSH and CDR2 LQKENI. The CDR3 is 14 amino acids. Supplemented by reference TRBV18 and TRBJ1-4, the full variable domain reads NAGVMQNPRHLVRRRGQEARLRCSPMKGHSHVYWYRQLPEEGLKFMVYLQKENIIDESGMPKERFSAEFPKEGPSILRIQQVVRGDSAAYFCASSPRQGNEKLFFGSGTQLSVL.

In DNA form, the CDR3 reads TGTGCCAGCAGCGGCGGAGGGGGGGATAACACCGGGGAGCTGTTTTTT. This encodes CASSGGGGDNTGELFF. This chain links TRBV27 with TRBJ2-2, with a possible D match to TRBD2 (7 bases). V was clipped by 6 bases and J by 2 bases, with 16 bases between them. Germline CDR1 MNHEY, CDR2 SMNVEV (reference sequence). The CDR3 consists of 16 residues.

The chain has TRBV10-3 and TRBJ2-7, with D possibly being TRBD2 (6 bases). Germline V gives CDR1 ENHRY, CDR2 SYGVKD. V lost 5 bases to trimming and J lost 1 base, with 15 bases between them. The CDR3 runs to 15 residues. The CDR3 bases are TGTGCCATCAGTTCGGCCAGCGGGCCTTCCTACGAGCAGTACTTC. Its translation is CAISSASGPSYEQYF.

The chain recombines TRBV7-6 with TRBJ2-7; 9 positions match TRBD1. Germline V lookup: CDR1 SGHVS, CDR2 FNYEAQ. The CDR3 loop spans 16 amino acids. V shed 4 bases, J shed 4 bases, and the junction held 11 bases outside the gene matches. This CDR3 is CASSYASGTGKYEQYF. The CDR3 DNA sequence: TGTGCCAGCAGCTATGCTTCCGGGACAGGGAAATACGAGCAGTACTTC.

A single count supports this clone. The chain joins TRBV2 to TRBJ2-4, with D unresolved. This CDR3 comprises 12 residues. Deletions cut 7 bases from V and 3 bases from J, with 7 bases between. The germline CDR1 and CDR2 sequences are SNHLY and FYNNEI. CDR3 loop: CASISFKNIQYF. The CDR3 DNA reads as TGTGCCAGCATTTCGTTCAAAAACATTCAGTACTTC.

This chain links TRBV20-1 with TRBJ2-5; D might be TRBD2 (5 bases). Germline V CDR1 and CDR2: DFQATT, SNEGSKA (reference sequence). Trimming pared 7 bases from V and 5 bases from J, leaving 11 bases between. The CDR3 is made up of 11 amino acids. The CDR3 nucleotides read TGCAGTGTTGCAGGCGGGGAGACCCAGTACTTC. It yields the protein CSVAGGETQYF.

This chain links TRBV28 with TRBJ2-7; no clear D. Germline CDR1 MDHEN, CDR2 SYDVKM. CDR3 length equals 14 residues. V lost 1 base to trimming and J lost 2 bases, with 9 bases between them. DNA of the CDR3: TGTGCCAGCAGTTTATCCCCCCCGGCCTACGAGCAGTACTTC. The encoded protein is CASSLSPPAYEQYF.

This clone occurred a few times. The chain has TRBV18 and TRBJ2-7; tentatively, D is TRBD2 (6 bases). Trimming cost V 5 bases and J 2 bases, with 10 bases left between them. The V gene's germline CDR1 is KGHSH and CDR2 LQKENI. The CDR3 is 13 residues long. Here the CDR3 DNA reads TGTGCCAGCTCATCGGGACTCCCCTACGAGCAGTACTTC. This gives the protein CASSSGLPYEQYF.

The V gene is TRBV6-1, the J gene TRBJ1-1; D perhaps matches TRBD1 (6 bases). The CDR3 totals 12 residues. The V gene lost 5 bases and the J gene lost 5 bases, with 9 bases spanning the gap. The germline V gene has CDR1 MNHNS and CDR2 SASEGT. DNA for the CDR3: TGTGCCAGCAGTACAGGGAATACTGAAGCTTTCTTT. Protein product: CASSTGNTEAFF.

This chain uses TRBV13 with TRBJ2-7, with unresolved D. Germline values: CDR1 PRHDT, CDR2 FYEKMQ (reference sequence). Trimming cost V 4 bases and J 2 bases, with 12 bases left between them. The CDR3 spans 14 residues. The CDR3 region has the DNA TGTGCCAGCAGCTATCCGATGAGGCCCTACGAGCAGTACTTC. Translated, it gives CASSYPMRPYEQYF. Full variable domain (rest looked up from reference TRBV13 and TRBJ2-7): AAGVIQSPRHLIKEKRETATLKCYPIPRHDTVYWYQQGPGQDPQFLISFYEKMQSDKGSIPDRFSAQQFSDYHSELNMSSLELGDSALYFCASSYPMRPYEQYFGPGTRLTVT.

The V and J genes are TRBV19 and TRBJ2-7; TRBD1 agrees at 12 bases. CDR1 and CDR2 from the germline V gene are LNHDA and SQIVND (reference sequence). This CDR3 has 15 residues. V shed 5 bases, J shed 4 bases, and the junction held 6 bases outside the gene matches. CDR3 amino acids: CASSWGQGAAYEQYF. As DNA, the CDR3 is TGTGCCAGTAGTTGGGGACAGGGGGCTGCATACGAGCAGTACTTC.

This rearrangement joins TRBV5-1 to TRBJ1-1; 12 bases agree with TRBD1. V shed 4 bases and J 6 bases; nucleotides not matched to a gene: 10. The CDR3 totals 16 residues. CDR1 is SGHRS and CDR2 is YFSETQ in the germline V gene. CDR3 amino acids: CASSVRDRGPFAEAFF. CDR3 sequence (DNA): TGCGCCAGCAGCGTCCGGGACAGGGGGCCGTTCGCTGAAGCTTTCTTT.

The chain is built from TRBV27 and TRBJ1-4, with 7 bases lining up with TRBD1. The CDR3 is 16 amino acids. Germline V lookup: CDR1 MNHEY, CDR2 SMNVEV (reference sequence). J gave up 5 bases and V 4 bases, and 10 bases lay outside the gene matches. CDR3 coding DNA: TGTGCCAGCAGTTCCGAACCGGGACAGCCGAATGAAAAACTGTTTTTT. This sequence encodes CASSSEPGQPNEKLFF. Together with reference TRBV27 and TRBJ1-4, the CDR3 gives the full variable domain: EAQVTQNPRYLITVTGKKLTVTCSQNMNHEYMSWYRQDPGLGLRQIYYSMNVEVTDKGDVPEGYKVSRKEKRNFPLILESPSPNQTSLYFCASSSEPGQPNEKLFFGSGTQLSVL.

The chain has TRBV5-1 and TRBJ2-7; 9 bases align to TRBD2. J was trimmed by 1 base and V by 1 base; bases with no gene match: 9. The CDR3 has 17 amino acids. Germline assignment: CDR1 SGHRS and CDR2 YFSETQ. The CDR3 DNA sequence: TGCGCCAGCAGCTTGTTTCGGGCTAGCGGGATATCCTACGAGCAGTACTTC. It specifies CASSLFRASGISYEQYF.

CDR3 protein: CSATAYLAGGLNEQYF. DNA for the CDR3: TGCAGCGCCACCGCCTATTTAGCGGGAGGTTTGAACGAGCAGTACTTC. The chain joins TRBV29-1 to TRBJ2-7; the match to TRBD2 covers 10 bases. The CDR3 loop spans 16 amino acids. The germline V gene encodes CDR1 SQVTM and CDR2 ANQGSEA. V shed 7 bases, J shed 5 bases, and the junction held 17 bases outside the gene matches.

The CDR3 here is CAWRPGGYYEQYF. In DNA, the CDR3 is TGTGCCTGGAGACCTGGGGGCTACTACGAGCAGTACTTC. The chain links TRBV30 to TRBJ2-7, with a weak D call TRBD1 (6 bases). The CDR3 spans 13 residues. V was shortened by 3 bases and J by 3 bases, with 12 bases between the two germline ends. The germline gives CDR1 GTSNPN, CDR2 SVGIG (reference sequence).

This chain joins TRBV28 and TRBJ2-1; 8 nucleotides agree with TRBD2. The V and J ends lost 4 bases and 9 bases, in that order; junction bases with no gene match: 11. The CDR3 totals 15 residues. Germline V CDR1 and CDR2: MDHEN, SYDVKM. The CDR3 coding sequence is TGTGCCAGCAGTTCCCCCCGGGAGGGCCGCGGTGAGCAGTTCTTC. It translates to CASSSPREGRGEQFF.

The gene calls are TRBV27 and TRBJ2-5, with D possibly being TRBD2 (6 bases). The germline V and J ends were trimmed by 6 bases and 4 bases, with 18 bases remaining between them. Germline assignment: CDR1 MNHEY and CDR2 SMNVEV (reference sequence). This CDR3 spans 15 amino acids. In DNA, the CDR3 is TGTGCCAGCAGACTATATAGGGGACTTTCAGAGACCCAGTACTTC. It translates to CASRLYRGLSETQYF.

This clone has only a few counts. The chain uses TRBV27 and TRBJ1-2, with TRBD1 matching over 8 bases. The CDR3 contains 13 residues. The V segment lost 6 bases and the J segment 7 bases; nucleotides outside the gene matches: 7. Germline values: CDR1 MNHEY, CDR2 SMNVEV (reference sequence). CDR3: CASRVQGAFGYTF. The DNA of the CDR3 is TGTGCCAGCAGGGTCCAGGGGGCGTTTGGCTACACCTTC.

This chain connects TRBV9 to TRBJ1-1; TRBD1 aligns across 9 bases. Germline V gives CDR1 SGDLS, CDR2 YYNGEE. The CDR3 sequence is 15 residues long. After removal of 2 bases from V and 2 bases from J, the junction contained 4 bases not matched to a gene. The CDR3 sequence: CASSVSTGGNTEAFF. Here the CDR3 DNA reads TGTGCCAGCAGCGTCTCCACAGGGGGCAACACTGAAGCTTTCTTT.

Only one count was recorded for this clone. The chain uses TRBV7-2 and TRBJ1-2, with D unclear. V gave up 1 base and J gave up 4 bases, with 10 bases separating them. The V gene's germline CDR1 is SGHTA and CDR2 FQGNSA. The CDR3 extends over 14 amino acids. The CDR3: CASSLDPGGYGYTF. CDR3 sequence (DNA): TGTGCCAGCAGCTTAGATCCGGGAGGCTATGGCTACACCTTC.